These T cell receptor beta chains were read from a single sample in a study of OX40 agonist ivuxolimab in advanced cancers. The assay was immunoSEQ multiplex PCR, and TCRdb's table has in-frame clones only and misses some. The sample yields 40,000 to 60,000 clones, approximately 88% seen once. Sequencing was performed on CD4+ or CD8+ T cells sorted from blood, taken in a trial of the OX40 agonist ivuxolimab. All receptors derive from an adult with an advanced solid tumor such as melanoma, head and neck, liver or kidney cancer. The CDR3 runs from the conserved cysteine through the conserved F or W. A D gene is named only where the DNA matches it firmly. Expanded clones are given a class, and other clones once, few, many or no size at all.

CDR3nt	CDR3aa	d_gene	v_gene	j_gene	abundance
TGTGCCAGCAGCTTGACGGGAAGGACTGAAGCTTTCTTT	CASSLTGRTEAFF	NA	TRBV11-2	TRBJ1-1	once
TGTGCCAGCTCACAACCGACAGGGGGAGGTGAAAAACTGTTTTTT	CASSQPTGGGEKLFF	TRBD1	TRBV18	TRBJ1-4	NA
TGTGCCAGCAGTTTGCGGGAAAGGACTGAAGCTTTCTTT	CASSLRERTEAFF	NA	TRBV27	TRBJ1-1	few
TGTGCCAGCAGCTTAAGACCAGACAGCACAGATACGCAGTATTTT	CASSLRPDSTDTQYF	NA	TRBV7-9	TRBJ2-3	NA
TGTGCCAGCAGACGCAATCGGGACAATGAAAAACTGTTTTTT	CASRRNRDNEKLFF	NA	TRBV21-1	TRBJ1-4	NA
TGTGCCAGCAGTGGGACAGGGGGCCGGGGGGAGCAGTACTTC	CASSGTGGRGEQYF	TRBD1	TRBV6-1	TRBJ2-7	NA
TGTGCCAGCAGCTTCCCGACAGGCCAAGAGACCCAGTACTTC	CASSFPTGQETQYF	NA	TRBV5-5	TRBJ2-5	NA
TGCGCCAGCAGCTTGGTCCCCTTACAGGGGAGTAATGAAAAACTGTTTTTT	CASSLVPLQGSNEKLFF	TRBD1	TRBV5-1	TRBJ1-4	once
TGCGCCAGCAGCGCCCGACAGGGGGCGCCGGGGGGCTACACCTTC	CASSARQGAPGGYTF	TRBD1	TRBV5-1	TRBJ1-2	NA
TGTGCCAGCAGTGAAGTGGAGATGATTTTGGAGACCCAGTACTTC	CASSEVEMILETQYF	NA	TRBV6-1	TRBJ2-5	NA
TGTGCCAGCAGTTTTATGGTTCTCGGGCAGGGATCCGAGCAGTACTTC	CASSFMVLGQGSEQYF	NA	TRBV28	TRBJ2-7	NA
TGTGCCAGGAACTCCGGGGGCACTAACTATGGCTACACCTTC	CARNSGGTNYGYTF	NA	TRBV2	TRBJ1-2	few
TGCGCCTTTAGGGGGCTAGGTAATCAGCCCCAGCATTTT	CAFRGLGNQPQHF	TRBD1	TRBV10-1	TRBJ1-5	NA
TGTGCCAGCAGCTTGGACGGGGGAAGCTATGGCTACACCTTC	CASSLDGGSYGYTF	NA	TRBV5-5	TRBJ1-2	NA
TGTGCCAGCAGCATATATCAGGGGGCGGGGACTGAAGCTTTCTTT	CASSIYQGAGTEAFF	TRBD1	TRBV5-6	TRBJ1-1	once
TGCGCCAGCAGCCCTGATGGATGGACAGCTAACTACGAGCAGTACTTC	CASSPDGWTANYEQYF	NA	TRBV5-1	TRBJ2-7	few
TGTGCCAGCAGAGATCCGGGACAGGGGCTTAATTCACCCCTCCACTTT	CASRDPGQGLNSPLHF	TRBD1	TRBV6-6	TRBJ1-6	NA
TGCGCCAGCAGCCAAGATTGGGGAGAGTTTGCAGATACGCAGTATTTT	CASSQDWGEFADTQYF	NA	TRBV4-1	TRBJ2-3	NA
TGTGCCAGCAGTGGGACTAGCGGGGGGGTCCAAGAGACCCAGTACTTC	CASSGTSGGVQETQYF	TRBD2	TRBV6-6	TRBJ2-5	NA
TGTGCCAGCAGCCTACGTCCGGGGGAAGGCAATCAGCCCCAGCATTTT	CASSLRPGEGNQPQHF	NA	TRBV7-2	TRBJ1-5	NA
TGTGCCAGTACCGTAGCGGGGGGGAACGAGCAGTACTTC	CASTVAGGNEQYF	TRBD2	TRBV19	TRBJ2-7	NA
TGTGCCATCAGTACCGGGACAGGGGCCTACGAGCAGTACTTC	CAISTGTGAYEQYF	TRBD1	TRBV10-3	TRBJ2-7	NA
TGTGCCAGCAGTTCATTCTGGGACAGCACCTACGAGCAGTACTTC	CASSSFWDSTYEQYF	TRBD1	TRBV6-6	TRBJ2-7	NA
TGTGCCAGCCGGGACAGCAACACCGGGGAGCTGTTTTTT	CASRDSNTGELFF	TRBD1	TRBV6-5	TRBJ2-2	NA
TGTGCCAGCAGCTTATCAACAGCCGAAAAACTGTTTTTT	CASSLSTAEKLFF	NA	TRBV7-9	TRBJ1-4	NA
TGTGCCAGCAGCTTAGACAGTACCCACATTCAGTACTTC	CASSLDSTHIQYF	NA	TRBV11-3	TRBJ2-4	NA
TGCGCCAGCAGTCAATCGGAGGGAAGGGAGACCCAGTACTTC	CASSQSEGRETQYF	NA	TRBV23-1	TRBJ2-5	NA
TGTGCCAGCAGCCTTAGTGGGGGGGGTAGCAATCAGCCCCAGCATTTT	CASSLSGGGSNQPQHF	NA	TRBV5-6	TRBJ1-5	NA
TGTGCCAGCAGTGACGGACTAGCGGGAGTTGAGCAGTTCTTC	CASSDGLAGVEQFF	TRBD2	TRBV2	TRBJ2-1	NA
TGTGCCAGCTCACCAAATGGCAGATCCACAACTAATGAAAAACTGTTTTTT	CASSPNGRSTTNEKLFF	NA	TRBV18	TRBJ1-4	NA
TGTGCCAGCAGCGCGGGGGTGACTGGGGCCAACGTCCTGACTTTC	CASSAGVTGANVLTF	NA	TRBV9	TRBJ2-6	NA
TGTGCCAGCAGCTCCCCGGGGGAGACCCAGTACTTC	CASSSPGETQYF	NA	TRBV11-3	TRBJ2-5	NA
TGTGCCAGCTTTGATCAGCCCCAGCATTTT	CASFDQPQHF	NA	TRBV7-3	TRBJ1-5	few